The sequence of this T cell receptor (beta chain) was determined in a study of vaccination and CD4 T cells after COVID-19. Overall study context: For control cultures, the treatment was a CEFX pool, an HIV-1 Nef pool, or no peptide.

Described treatment: 10-day PBMC culture with coronavirus spike peptide pools or control peptides (ViraFEST assay). The ViraFEST method relied on peptide pools to expand antigen-specific T cells, followed by TCR sequencing. As concerns this clonotype: Its antigen remains unidentified.

Germline V CDR1 and CDR2: SGDLS, YYNGEE. V was cut by 3 bases and J by 4 bases, with 7 bases left in between. The CDR3 covers 12 residues. Once obtained from cultured CD4+ T cells, the DNA was sequenced using the Oncomine TCR Beta short-read assay. TCRdb analysed the PCR reads with MiXCR anew, one entry per CDR3 protein. Found here are 13,000 to 15,000 distinct CDR3 sequences, 40% to 60% of them singletons; the top ten hold 11% to 15%. The sequenced material came from CD4+ T cells from blood, cultured in vitro. The chain uses TRBV9 and TRBJ1-2; D uncertain. This sequence originates from a human donor who had recovered from COVID-19. CDR3 DNA sequence: TGTGCCAGCAGCGAAACGGGCTATGGCTACACCTTC. Amino acids: CASSETGYGYTF.